This section outlines one T cell receptor beta chain sequence together with its context. The data belong to a study of cytomegalovirus exposure and HLA in healthy donors. Primers: 60 Vbeta forward and 13 Jbeta reverse. Repertoires were generated with immunoSEQ multiplex PCR, while TCRdb's copy carries only in-frame clones and drops some. In the table there are over 150,000 clones, roughly 80% of which are singletons. Sample: PBMCs. The TCR comes from a male donor in good health and CMV-seropositive.

The DNA for the CDR3 is TGTGCCAGCAGCTTAGAAATCAGGGGAAGGTCTGGAAACACCATATATTTT. This sequence encodes CASSLEIRGRSGNTIYF. This chain links TRBV7-8 with TRBJ1-3; D possibly corresponds to TRBD1 (6 bases). With 1 base removed from V and 1 base from J, the gap between germline ends came to 14 bases. This CDR3 spans 17 amino acids. Germline loops: CDR1 SGHVS, CDR2 FQNEAQ.